This T cell receptor beta chain is drawn from a study of cytomegalovirus exposure and HLA in healthy donors. Study in general: From about 200 million T cells, an earlier analysis saw roughly 110 million unique TCR beta sequences. Study outcomes and limitations: Exclusion applied to some V segments, including TRBV6-2 and TRBV6-3, as they were indistinguishable. Several top significant clusters appeared, in a later analysis, to be linked to common viral pathogens.

Concerning this clone itself: As yet, its antigen is unknown.

V was shortened by 6 bases and J by 4 bases, with 19 bases between the two germline ends. This CDR3 is 16 amino acids long. Germline V CDR1 and CDR2: MNHEY, SMNVEV (reference sequence). The study ran its PCR with 60 Vbeta and 13 Jbeta primers. Profiling relied on immunoSEQ multiplex PCR, and the TCRdb table lists in-frame clones only, not all of them. The table lists fewer than 70,000 clones, 80% of them singletons. The V and J genes are TRBV27 and TRBJ1-5; weak D call: TRBD1 (6 bases). Sequencing was carried out using PBMCs. This clonotype was obtained from a woman aged 40 to 50 in good health and CMV-seronegative. The CDR3 coding sequence is TGTGCCAGCAGCAACTCAGGGTACAGGGAGAATCAGCCCCAGCATTTT. Translating gives CASSNSGYRENQPQHF.